The TCR beta chain described here comes from a study of OX40 agonist ivuxolimab in advanced cancers. Across the study: Patients with prior anti-PD-1, anti-PD-L1 or anti-CTLA-4 therapy were eligible; approximately 40% had some.

On this clone itself: Its antigen is unidentified.

The study, taken as a whole, reports: There were, on average, more expanded clones in CD8+ T cells than in CD4+.

Some clones are missing from TCRdb's copy, which holds only in-frame ones; the method was immunoSEQ multiplex PCR. The sample has about 47,000 clones; about nine tenths are singletons. V dropped 6 bases and J dropped 2; count of bases not matched to a gene: 4. From germline, CDR1 is MDHEN and CDR2 SYDVKM. The CDR3 runs to 13 residues. This TCR was sampled from an adult with an advanced solid tumor such as melanoma, head and neck, liver or kidney cancer. Here the sequenced sample was CD4+ or CD8+ T cells sorted from blood, taken in a trial of the OX40 agonist ivuxolimab. The J gene is TRBJ2-7, the V gene TRBV28, with 7 bases matching TRBD1. Here the CDR3 DNA reads TGTGCCAGCAGAAAGGGACAGACCTACGAGCAGTACTTC. Translated: CASRKGQTYEQYF.